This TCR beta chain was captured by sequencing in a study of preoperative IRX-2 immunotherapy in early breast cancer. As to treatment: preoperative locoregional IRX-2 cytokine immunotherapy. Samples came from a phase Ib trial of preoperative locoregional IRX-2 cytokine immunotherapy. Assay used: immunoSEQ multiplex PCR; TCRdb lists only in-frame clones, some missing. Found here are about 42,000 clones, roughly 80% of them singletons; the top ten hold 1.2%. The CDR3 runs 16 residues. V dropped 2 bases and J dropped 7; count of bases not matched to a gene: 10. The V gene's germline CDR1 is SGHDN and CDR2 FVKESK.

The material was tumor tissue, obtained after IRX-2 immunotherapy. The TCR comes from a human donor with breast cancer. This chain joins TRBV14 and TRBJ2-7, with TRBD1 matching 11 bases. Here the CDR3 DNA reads TGTGCCAGCAGCCAACACCCCGGGACAGGGGGTGGTGAGCAGTACTTC. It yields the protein CASSQHPGTGGGEQYF.